The 10 T cell receptor beta chains given below trace back to one sample, sequenced in a study of blood T cell repertoires in COVID-19. Here immunoSEQ multiplex PCR was the method, and the copy in TCRdb shows in-frame clones only, minus some. The sample has about 130,000 clones; around 80% are singletons. Sequencing used PBMCs or T cells enriched from blood (not recorded which). The source of these receptors is a man aged 40-50 years with acute COVID-19.

V and J are TRBV6-5 and TRBJ1-2, with D hard to call. The CDR3 is made up of 14 amino acids. V was clipped by 2 bases and J by 3 bases, with 10 bases between them. Germline values: CDR1 MNHEY, CDR2 SVGAGI. CDR3 coding DNA: TGTGCCAGCAGTTACGTTGAGGGAGACTATGGCTACACCTTC. The encoded protein is CASSYVEGDYGYTF.

The V call is TRBV5-1, the J call TRBJ1-2, with a weak D call TRBD1 (5 bases). The germline CDR1 and CDR2 sequences are SGHRS and YFSETQ. V gave up 2 bases and J gave up 7 bases, with 9 bases separating them. This CDR3 is 12 amino acids long. The chain's CDR3 is CASSFQGVGYTF. The DNA for the CDR3 is TGCGCCAGCAGCTTTCAAGGGGTTGGCTACACCTTC.

This CDR3 is CASSLGRGRAEAFF. CDR3 bases: TGTGCCAGCAGCTTGGGAAGGGGGCGGGCTGAAGCTTTCTTT. The chain carries TRBV5-6 and TRBJ1-1, with 7 bases identical to TRBD1. Germline V gives CDR1 SGHDT, CDR2 YYEEEE. CDR3 length equals 14 residues. The J segment lost 6 bases and the V segment lost 0 bases, leaving 5 bases of the junction unmatched.

The chain recombines TRBV19 with TRBJ2-7, with a possible D match to TRBD1 (6 bases). The V and J ends lost 6 bases and 2 bases respectively, with 11 bases between them. The CDR3 has 13 amino acids. CDR1 is LNHDA and CDR2 is SQIVND in the germline V gene (reference sequence). The CDR3 spells CASSQGQTYEQYF. The CDR3 DNA reads TGTGCCAGTAGCCAGGGACAAACCTACGAGCAGTACTTC.

The chain links TRBV4-2 to TRBJ1-5; 8 positions match TRBD1. The CDR3 consists of 16 residues. V lost 2 bases to trimming and J lost 3 bases; unmatched junction nucleotides: 6. Germline CDR1 is LGHNA and CDR2 is YNFKEQ. The CDR3: CASSQKGQGDNQPQHF. CDR3 in DNA: TGTGCCAGCAGCCAAAAAGGACAGGGCGACAATCAGCCCCAGCATTTT.

The chain joins TRBV28 to TRBJ2-3, with 8 bases that match TRBD2. This CDR3 spans 12 amino acids. The ends lost 6 bases at V and 14 bases at J; junction bases unmatched: 10. The V gene's germline CDR1 is MDHEN and CDR2 SYDVKM. CDR3 nucleotide sequence: TGTGCCAGCAGCTTCCAACTAGCGGTTCCGTATTTT. The encoded protein is CASSFQLAVPYF.

This clone was seen a few times. The CDR3 loop reads CASSLTHGTLSYEQYF. The CDR3 bases are TGTGCCAGCAGCTTGACTCACGGGACACTCTCCTACGAGCAGTACTTC. V gene TRBV5-6 combines with J gene TRBJ2-7; a weak D match, TRBD1 (6 bases). V shed 1 base and J shed 0 bases, with 14 bases lying between them. The CDR3 extends over 16 amino acids. Germline V gene data show CDR1 as SGHDT and CDR2 as YYEEEE.

This chain joins TRBV27 and TRBJ1-5; D may be TRBD1 (5 bases). The CDR3 contains 13 residues. V shed 4 bases and J shed 6 bases, with 10 bases lying between them. Germline-derived CDR1 and CDR2 are MNHEY and SMNVEV (reference sequence). In DNA, the CDR3 is TGTGCCAGCAGTTCAGGGATAGCTCAGCCCCAGCATTTT. Translated, it gives CASSSGIAQPQHF.

This rearrangement joins TRBV3-1 (or the pseudogene TRBV3-2) to TRBJ1-6; D is uncertain. The CDR3 loop spans 13 amino acids. Trimming cost V 4 bases and J 8 bases, with 9 bases left between them. Germline lookup yields CDR1 LGHDT and CDR2 YNNKEL (reference sequence). Here the CDR3 DNA reads TGTGCCAGCAGCCCCGCTCGGGATTCACCCCTCCACTTT. As protein: CASSPARDSPLHF.

This rearrangement joins TRBV5-1 to TRBJ1-1; 9 nucleotides agree with TRBD1. CDR1 SGHRS and CDR2 YFSETQ come from the germline V gene. This CDR3 contains 16 residues. After removal of 2 bases from V and 5 bases from J, the junction contained 10 bases not matched to a gene. CDR3 sequence: CASSLLPGQGRTEAFF. The CDR3 DNA sequence: TGCGCCAGCAGCTTACTCCCGGGACAGGGAAGGACTGAAGCTTTCTTT.